One and the same sample provided the 26 T cell receptor beta chains below, sequenced in a study of T cells in Graves' hyperthyroidism and ophthalmopathy. Template material for amplifying TCR beta CDR3 regions consisted of RNA transcripts. A first-round RT-PCR of the TCR CDR3 used the HTBI primer set. TCRdb re-called the multiplex PCR reads with MiXCR, one entry per CDR3 protein. This sample carries fewer than 900,000 distinct CDR3 sequences, about 16% of them seen once, and the ten largest clones take under 9.5%. Sequenced sample: blood. All receptors come from a man aged 18-30 years with Graves' hyperthyroidism.

There are many counts of this clonotype. The gene calls are TRBV3-1 and TRBJ2-7; unclear D gene. Germline V gene sequence: CDR1 LGHDT, CDR2 YNNKEL (reference sequence). The V end was cut by 3 bases, the J end by 3 bases, with 6 bases between. This CDR3 region has 12 residues. The CDR3 region is CASSHDNYEQYF. CDR3 DNA: TGTGCCAGCAGCCACGACAACTACGAGCAGTACTTC.

This clonotype was recorded at least ten times. The chain carries TRBV20-1 and TRBJ1-6, with TRBD1 matching 12 bases. Germline CDR1 and CDR2: DFQATT and SNEGSKA (reference sequence). CDR3 length: 14 amino acids. V was pared by 6 bases and J by 7 bases, with 4 bases of the junction left unmatched. The CDR3 region has the DNA TGCAGTGCGGGACAGGGGGCCATGAATTCACCCCTCCACTTT. Translating gives CSAGQGAMNSPLHF.

The sample holds many counts of this clonotype. This sequence joins TRBV28 and TRBJ2-7; 7 nucleotides line up with TRBD2. Germline lookup yields CDR1 MDHEN and CDR2 SYDVKM. The CDR3 has 14 amino acids. The J segment lost 2 bases and the V segment lost 2 bases, leaving 3 bases of the junction unmatched. Here the CDR3 DNA reads TGTGCCAGCAGTTTAAGCGGGGCAGCCTACGAGCAGTACTTC. It yields the protein CASSLSGAAYEQYF.

A note on this clonotype: One end of the junction fails to match germline, which may point to a read error. The V and J genes are TRBV27 and TRBJ2-1; a weak D match, TRBD2 (6 bases). CDR3 size: 14 residues. Per the germline V gene, CDR1 is MNHEY and CDR2 is SMNVEV (reference sequence). CDR3 DNA: TGTGCCAGCAGTTTAGGGGGGATCTACGATGAGCAGTTCTTC. It translates to CASSLGGIYDEQFF.

This clonotype was recorded at least ten times. The genes are TRBV27 and TRBJ2-7, with a possible D match to TRBD2 (5 bases). In germline, CDR1 is MNHEY, CDR2 SMNVEV (reference sequence). Trimming cost V 2 bases and J 2 bases, with 10 bases left between them. The CDR3 covers 14 residues. DNA for the CDR3: TGTGCCAGCAGTTTAAGGACTTCTCCCTACGAGCAGTACTTC. Its protein product is CASSLRTSPYEQYF.

In its sample, this clonotype was seen many times. The chain joins TRBV11-1 to TRBJ2-7; 7 nucleotides line up with TRBD2. There are 14 residues in the CDR3. Per the germline V gene, CDR1 is SGHAT and CDR2 is FQDESV (reference sequence). Germline trimming cut 1 base from V and 4 bases from J; bases unmatched to any gene: 4. DNA of the CDR3: TGTGCCAGCAGCTTAGGTCTAGCGGATTACGAGCAGTACTTC. Translation: CASSLGLADYEQYF.

The chain combines TRBV6-2 or TRBV6-3 with TRBJ1-2; the match to TRBD1 covers 9 bases. Germline loops: CDR1 MNHEY, CDR2 SVGEGT. With V trimmed by 7 bases and J by 4 bases, 7 bases remained unmatched. The CDR3 is 14 amino acids. CDR3 loop: CASTTNRGLYGYTF. The DNA of the CDR3 is TGTGCCAGCACGACGAACAGGGGGCTCTATGGCTACACCTTC.

In this sample, this clonotype turned up a few times. The rearrangement uses TRBV2 and TRBJ2-7; TRBD1 aligns across 7 bases. The germline CDR1 and CDR2 sequences are SNHLY and FYNNEI. The length of the CDR3 is 14 residues. J gave up 2 bases and V 6 bases, and 7 bases lay outside the gene matches. The CDR3 reads CASRRTGAPYEQYF. The DNA for the CDR3 is TGTGCCAGCAGACGGACAGGAGCCCCCTACGAGCAGTACTTC.

As for this clonotype: This could be a read error, since a much larger clone is one nucleotide away. No conserved phenylalanine or tryptophan ends this CDR3, so it is likely a read error. The chain combines TRBV28 with TRBJ1-2, with no clear D. Germline V gene lookup returns CDR1 MDHEN and CDR2 SYDVKM. V lost 2 bases and J lost 4, with 5 bases in between. There are 12 residues in the CDR3. CDR3 region: CASSLRAYGYTI. CDR3 nucleotide sequence: TGTGCCAGCAGTTTAAGGGCCTATGGCTACACCATC.

This clonotype showed up many times. This chain connects TRBV29-1 to TRBJ1-1; D not certain. CDR3 length: 12 amino acids. The germline gives CDR1 SQVTM, CDR2 ANQGSEA. V dropped 4 bases and J dropped 2 bases, with 8 bases sitting between them. CDR3: CSVVNSNTEAFF. Here the CDR3 DNA reads TGCAGCGTTGTGAACAGTAACACTGAAGCTTTCTTT.

This clonotype came up many times. The chain recombines TRBV28 with TRBJ2-6; the D is unclear. V was trimmed by 7 bases and J by 1 base, leaving 8 bases between them. Per the germline V gene, CDR1 is MDHEN and CDR2 is SYDVKM. CDR3 length: 14 amino acids. The CDR3 region is CASTELSGANVLTF. The CDR3 DNA follows: TGTGCCAGCACTGAGTTGTCTGGGGCCAACGTCCTGACTTTC. The full variable domain, rest sourced from reference TRBV28 and TRBJ2-6, is DVKVTQSSRYLVKRTGEKVFLECVQDMDHENMFWYRQDPGLGLRLIYFSYDVKMKEKGDIPEGYSVSREKKERFSLILESASTNQTSMYLCASTELSGANVLTFGAGSRLTVL.

The chain recombines TRBV19 with TRBJ1-2; 8 bases fit TRBD1. Germline V gives CDR1 LNHDA, CDR2 SQIVND (reference sequence). The CDR3 runs 13 residues. The J segment lost 6 bases and the V segment lost 3 bases, leaving 3 bases of the junction unmatched. CDR3 region: CASSISGGNGYTF. CDR3 nucleotide sequence: TGTGCCAGTAGTATTTCAGGGGGCAATGGCTACACCTTC.

This clonotype was recorded many times. The chain combines TRBV20-1 with TRBJ1-6, with 8 bases lining up with TRBD1. After removal of 5 bases from V and 10 bases from J, the junction contained 7 bases not matched to a gene. This CDR3 region has 13 residues. CDR1 and CDR2 (germline): DFQATT, SNEGSKA (reference sequence). The CDR3 loop is CSARQGAGSPLHF. The CDR3 DNA reads TGCAGTGCTCGGCAGGGGGCAGGATCACCCCTCCACTTT.

This chain joins TRBV9 and TRBJ2-1; D is undetermined. V was shortened by 4 bases and J by 6 bases, with 11 bases between the two germline ends. The CDR3 is made up of 13 amino acids. Germline CDR1 and CDR2: SGDLS and YYNGEE. The CDR3 loop reads CASSPQTRNEQFF. CDR3 sequence (DNA): TGTGCCAGCAGCCCTCAGACCCGCAATGAGCAGTTCTTC. Using reference TRBV9 and TRBJ2-1 for the parts outside the CDR3, the full variable domain is DSGVTQTPKHLITATGQRVTLRCSPRSGDLSVYWYQQSLDQGLQFLIQYYNGEERAKGNILERFSAQQFPDLHSELNLSSLELGDSALYFCASSPQTRNEQFFGPGTRLTVL.

This clonotype was seen only a few times. The chain couples TRBV7-2 to TRBJ2-3; the match to TRBD1 covers 7 bases. Germline CDR1 SGHTA, CDR2 FQGNSA. J lost 2 bases, V lost 7 bases, and 6 bases had no gene match. The CDR3 runs to 14 residues. The CDR3 nucleotides are TGTGCCAGCAACCGGGACAGATTCACAGATACGCAGTATTTT. Translation: CASNRDRFTDTQYF.

Only a few counts were recorded for this clonotype. A much larger clone differs by one base, so this may be a read error. The rearrangement links TRBV12-3 or TRBV12-4 to TRBJ2-7; maybe TRBD1 (5 bases). The CDR3 totals 14 residues. The CDR3 region has the DNA TGTGCCAGCACCGCAAGTGCCAAGGGGCACGAGCAGTGCTTC. Its protein product is CASTASAKGHEQCF.

This chain uses TRBV19 with TRBJ2-1; D might be TRBD2 (5 bases). Germline V gene data show CDR1 as LNHDA and CDR2 as SQIVND (reference sequence). The V gene lost 7 bases and the J gene lost 4 bases, with 23 bases spanning the gap. The CDR3 extends over 17 amino acids. CDR3 protein: CASTPWSAGPSYNEQFF. As DNA, the CDR3 is TGTGCCAGTACCCCCTGGTCGGCGGGTCCTTCTTACAATGAGCAGTTCTTC.

This clonotype was seen a handful of times. This chain links TRBV28 with TRBJ2-5, with D perhaps matching TRBD1 or TRBD2 (8 bases each). V dropped 3 bases and J dropped 5 bases, with 31 bases sitting between them. Germline values: CDR1 MDHEN, CDR2 SYDVKM. There are 20 residues in the CDR3. The CDR3 DNA sequence: TGTGCCAGCAGTTTTATCTCCGGACAGGGTCGAGCGGGAGTAGTGGAGACCCAGTACTTC. Its protein product is CASSFISGQGRAGVVETQYF.

This clonotype appeared once. V usage is TRBV9 and J usage is TRBJ2-1; either TRBD1 or TRBD2 may supply D (5 bases each). CDR1 is SGDLS, CDR2 YYNGEE, per germline. This CDR3 has 15 residues. V was cut by 5 bases and J by 2 bases, with 14 bases left in between. This chain's CDR3 is CASRGTRITYNEQFF. DNA of the CDR3: TGTGCCAGCAGGGGGACCAGGATCACCTACAATGAGCAGTTCTTC. Variable domain in full (rest from reference TRBV9 and TRBJ2-1): DSGVTQTPKHLITATGQRVTLRCSPRSGDLSVYWYQQSLDQGLQFLIQYYNGEERAKGNILERFSAQQFPDLHSELNLSSLELGDSALYFCASRGTRITYNEQFFGPGTRLTVL.

This chain connects TRBV20-1 to TRBJ2-3; 10 positions match TRBD2. V trimming: 1 base; J trimming: 4 bases; junction bases outside the gene matches: 8. The CDR3 covers 16 residues. CDR1 and CDR2 from the germline V gene are DFQATT and SNEGSKA (reference sequence). CDR3 protein: CSARGLAGALSDTQYF. CDR3 in DNA: TGCAGTGCTAGAGGTCTAGCGGGAGCCTTGTCAGATACGCAGTATTTT.

This clonotype has just a few counts. The rearrangement joins TRBV9 to TRBJ2-1; D not resolved. V dropped 4 bases and J dropped 10 bases, with 21 bases sitting between them. CDR3 length: 15 amino acids. In germline, CDR1 is SGDLS, CDR2 YYNGEE. The CDR3 spells CASSNLLGGVNEQFF. CDR3 DNA: TGTGCCAGCAGCAACCTCTTAGGTGGAGTTAACGAGCAGTTCTTC.

This clonotype has at least ten counts. The gene calls are TRBV27 and TRBJ1-2, with TRBD1 matching 7 bases. In germline, CDR1 is MNHEY, CDR2 SMNVEV (reference sequence). The CDR3 loop spans 16 amino acids. With 3 bases clipped from V and 2 bases from J, the junction kept 9 bases outside the gene matches. The CDR3 DNA sequence: TGTGCCAGCAGTTTTTCCCTGACAGGGCTCAACTATGGCTACACCTTC. It is translated as CASSFSLTGLNYGYTF.

This clonotype has a count of ten or more. The rearrangement links TRBV2 to TRBJ1-3, with TRBD1 as a possible D gene (5 bases). The CDR3 sequence is 14 residues long. Trimming pared 3 bases from V and 12 bases from J, leaving 18 bases between. Germline V gene sequence: CDR1 SNHLY, CDR2 FYNNEI. CDR3 sequence (DNA): TGTGCCAGCAGTGATCCCCTGACAGTCGGGAACATATATTTT. This translates into CASSDPLTVGNIYF. Looking up the rest from reference TRBV2 and TRBJ1-3 gives the full variable domain: EPEVTQTPSHQVTQMGQEVILRCVPISNHLYFYWYRQILGQKVEFLVSFYNNEISEKSEIFDDQFSVERPDGSNFTLKIRSTKLEDSAMYFCASSDPLTVGNIYFGEGSWLTVV.

This clonotype was observed at least ten times. CDR3 sequence: CASSPGKREVYEQYF. CDR3 in DNA: TGTGCCAGCAGCCCCGGCAAGCGGGAGGTTTACGAGCAGTACTTC. The chain is built from TRBV11-1 and TRBJ2-7; TRBD2 agrees at 9 bases. Germline V gene data show CDR1 as SGHAT and CDR2 as FQDESV (reference sequence). This CDR3 contains 15 residues. The J segment lost 4 bases and the V segment lost 5 bases, leaving 9 bases of the junction unmatched.

Many counts were recorded for this clonotype. The rearrangement joins TRBV12-3 or TRBV12-4 to TRBJ1-1, with D possibly TRBD1 on 5 matching bases. CDR3 length: 13 amino acids. Trimming pared 8 bases from V and 4 bases from J, leaving 14 bases between. The CDR3 protein is CASRLVGGTEAFF. The CDR3 DNA reads as TGTGCCAGCCGTCTAGTCGGGGGCACTGAAGCTTTCTTT.

The chain links TRBV5-5 to TRBJ2-4; D call uncertain. The CDR3 runs to 13 residues. Trimming pared 4 bases from V and 0 bases from J, leaving 5 bases between. Germline V CDR1 and CDR2: SGHKS, YYEKEE (reference sequence). The CDR3 loop reads CASSKLAKNIQYF. The CDR3 nucleotides are TGTGCCAGCAGCAAACTAGCCAAAAACATTCAGTACTTC. The full variable domain, completed using reference TRBV5-5 and TRBJ2-4, is DAGVTQSPTHLIKTRGQQVTLRCSPISGHKSVSWYQQVLGQGPQFIFQYYEKEERGRGNFPDRFSARQFPNYSSELNVNALLLGDSALYLCASSKLAKNIQYFGAGTRLSVL.